This record looks at one T cell receptor (beta chain) sequence and its context. The sample belongs to a study of chemoradiotherapy in HPV16-positive cancers. Method: immunoSEQ multiplex PCR; TCRdb's copy keeps in-frame clones and lacks some. Of about 7,600 clones listed, about four fifths are singletons. Samples were taken several times over chemoradiotherapy. Sequencing was performed on blood, taken from a patient who underwent chemoradiotherapy. The clonotype comes from a human donor with HPV-associated anogenital cancer.

The CDR3 DNA sequence: TGTGCCAGCAGGCCATACAGGGGGGTAAACACTGAAGCTTTCTTT. This translates into CASRPYRGVNTEAFF. V gene TRBV27 combines with J gene TRBJ1-1; TRBD1 matches at 8 bases. This CDR3 is 15 amino acids long. Trimming at V came to 6 bases and at J to 2 bases, leaving 8 bases not matched to a gene. CDR1 is MNHEY and CDR2 is SMNVEV in the germline V gene (reference sequence).